A single sample gave rise to the 31 T cell receptor beta chains below, sequenced in a study of regulatory T cells in long-lasting Graves disease. TCR beta libraries were built with iRepertoire HTBI primers and Arm-PCR of CDR3 regions. TCRdb fed the multiplex PCR reads into MiXCR, producing one record per CDR3 protein. The sample yields some 450,000 distinct CDR3 sequences, about 20% seen once. The time point was: persistent/refractory GD, antithyroid drugs over 5 years with positive TRAb. Scientists built the TCR library using RNA that was extracted from PBMCs. Specimen: peripheral blood mononuclear cells (PBMCs), collected when the disease was refractory, from a patient treated with antithyroid drugs. The source is a female donor with Graves disease.

In this sample, this clonotype turned up many times. The CDR3 protein is CASSPTGGRAYEQYF. DNA of the CDR3: TGTGCCAGCAGTCCCACGGGGGGCAGAGCCTACGAGCAGTACTTC. J is TRBJ2-7 and V is TRBV6-1; a weak D match, TRBD2 (7 bases). Germline values: CDR1 MNHNS, CDR2 SASEGT. The V end was cut by 5 bases, the J end by 2 bases, with 16 bases between. The CDR3 totals 15 residues.

The gene calls are TRBV10-3 and TRBJ2-2; D possibly corresponds to TRBD2 (5 bases). Germline V gene sequence: CDR1 ENHRY, CDR2 SYGVKD. The CDR3 length is 13 residues. V was pared by 11 bases and J by 7 bases, with 17 bases between. CDR3: CASRTPDDGELFF. In nucleotides, the CDR3 is TGTGCCTCCAGGACTCCTGACGACGGGGAGCTGTTTTTT.

This clonotype was observed at least ten times. V is TRBV28 and J is TRBJ2-5; 9 bases map to TRBD1. This CDR3 region has 14 residues. CDR1 is MDHEN, CDR2 SYDVKM, per germline. V dropped 5 bases and J dropped 4; count of bases not matched to a gene: 5. The CDR3 region has the DNA TGTGCCAGCAGTCCGACAGGGGGGAGAGAGACCCAGTACTTC. This encodes CASSPTGGRETQYF.

The V call is TRBV19, the J call TRBJ2-2, with 11 bases fitting TRBD2. The CDR3 has 18 residues. Germline CDR1 LNHDA, CDR2 SQIVND (reference sequence). Germline trimming cut 3 bases from V and 5 bases from J; bases unmatched to any gene: 11. In DNA form, the CDR3 reads TGTGCCAGTAGTATCCCGACTAGCGGGATCTCCGGAACCGGGGAGCTGTTTTTT. Its protein is CASSIPTSGISGTGELFF. The entire variable domain, with the rest obtained from reference TRBV19 and TRBJ2-2, is as follows: DGGITQSPKYLFRKEGQNVTLSCEQNLNHDAMYWYRQDPGQGLRLIYYSQIVNDFQKGDIAEGYSVSREKKESFPLTVTSAQKNPTAFYLCASSIPTSGISGTGELFFGEGSRLTVL.

This chain connects TRBV3-1 to TRBJ2-7, with D hard to call. Germline V lookup: CDR1 LGHDT, CDR2 YNNKEL (reference sequence). CDR3 size: 14 residues. The germline V and J ends were trimmed by 6 bases and 0 bases, with 12 bases remaining between them. In nucleotides, the CDR3 is TGTGCCAGCAGTGCGATAGGCGTCTCCTACGAGCAGTACTTC. This encodes CASSAIGVSYEQYF.

The rearrangement joins TRBV24-1 to TRBJ2-2, with D perhaps given as TRBD1 or TRBD2 (5 bases each). CDR1 is KGHDR and CDR2 is SFDVKD in the germline V gene. The CDR3 is made up of 15 amino acids. Trimming removed 4 bases at V and 3 bases at J, with 11 bases between. The CDR3 sequence is CATSESGRDTGELFF. As DNA, the CDR3 is TGTGCCACCAGTGAATCGGGACGGGACACCGGGGAGCTGTTTTTT.

The chain is built from TRBV13 and TRBJ2-7; D tentatively fits TRBD1 or TRBD2 (5 bases each). The length of the CDR3 is 14 residues. The ends were cut back, 4 bases at V and 2 bases at J, with 12 bases in the middle. Germline CDR1 reads PRHDT; CDR2 reads FYEKMQ (reference sequence). The CDR3 loop reads CASSCRDEPYEQYF. The CDR3 region has the DNA TGTGCCAGCAGCTGCCGGGACGAGCCCTACGAGCAGTACTTC. The whole variable domain, filled in from reference TRBV13 and TRBJ2-7, reads AAGVIQSPRHLIKEKRETATLKCYPIPRHDTVYWYQQGPGQDPQFLISFYEKMQSDKGSIPDRFSAQQFSDYHSELNMSSLELGDSALYFCASSCRDEPYEQYFGPGTRLTVT.

The V gene is TRBV27, the J gene TRBJ1-5, with D possibly being TRBD1 (5 bases). The CDR3 has 15 residues. The V end lost 5 bases, the J end lost 0 bases, and 11 bases lay between the germline ends. Germline values: CDR1 MNHEY, CDR2 SMNVEV (reference sequence). In nucleotides, the CDR3 is TGTGCCAGCAGTCCGCGGGACGATAGCAATCAGCCCCAGCATTTT. Translating it yields CASSPRDDSNQPQHF.

This sequence joins TRBV28 and TRBJ2-3; TRBD1 agrees at 7 bases. The CDR3 covers 16 residues. V dropped 1 base and J dropped 2; count of bases not matched to a gene: 6. The germline V gene encodes CDR1 MDHEN and CDR2 SYDVKM. CDR3 sequence: CASSLFDRVSTDTQYF. DNA for the CDR3: TGTGCCAGCAGTTTATTTGACAGGGTGTCCACAGATACGCAGTATTTT.

The rearrangement links TRBV12-3 or TRBV12-4 to TRBJ1-4, with D maybe TRBD1 (5 bases). With 1 base removed from V and 2 bases from J, the gap between germline ends came to 14 bases. The CDR3 runs to 17 residues. CDR3: CASSLDIGGNTNEKLFF. The CDR3 coding sequence is TGTGCCAGCAGTTTAGATATTGGGGGAAACACTAATGAAAAACTGTTTTTT.

This clonotype was counted a single time. The J gene is TRBJ1-2, the V gene TRBV9; D is unresolved. Germline values: CDR1 SGDLS, CDR2 YYNGEE. The CDR3 length is 12 residues. V gave up 7 bases and J gave up 4 bases, with 11 bases separating them. This CDR3 is CASGEIGYGYTF. In DNA form, the CDR3 reads TGTGCCAGCGGGGAGATCGGCTATGGCTACACCTTC.

This clonotype was counted at least ten times. V usage is TRBV2 and J usage is TRBJ2-6; weak D call: TRBD2 (6 bases). CDR3 length equals 15 residues. Trimming left V 10 bases short and J 2 bases short, with 15 bases between. Germline V gene sequence: CDR1 SNHLY, CDR2 FYNNEI. In DNA, the CDR3 is TGTGCCACCGCTAATGGGGGGACTGGGGCCAACGTCCTGACTTTC. It encodes CATANGGTGANVLTF.

This clonotype was observed a handful of times. V is TRBV7-2 and J is TRBJ2-7; 10 nucleotides agree with TRBD2. There are 14 residues in the CDR3. J gave up 7 bases and V 1 base, and 4 bases lay outside the gene matches. CDR1 SGHTA and CDR2 FQGNSA come from the germline V gene. CDR3: CASSLVRTSGEQYF. CDR3 nucleotides: TGTGCCAGCAGCTTAGTGCGGACTAGCGGTGAGCAGTACTTC.

This clonotype was seen only a few times. The chain joins TRBV5-1 to TRBJ1-1; weak D call: TRBD1 (6 bases). V gave up 2 bases and J gave up 5 bases, with 10 bases separating them. Germline CDR1 reads SGHRS; CDR2 reads YFSETQ. This CDR3 is built from 13 residues. CDR3 region: CASSFQTGTEAFF. CDR3 coding DNA: TGCGCCAGCAGCTTCCAAACAGGGACTGAAGCTTTCTTT.

This sequence joins TRBV29-1 and TRBJ1-1; D uncertain. CDR3 size: 11 residues. The germline CDR1 and CDR2 sequences are SQVTM and ANQGSEA. V shed 3 bases and J shed 9 bases, with 11 bases lying between them. Here the CDR3 reads CSVDYGGQAFF. For the CDR3, the DNA is TGCAGCGTTGACTATGGCGGGCAAGCTTTCTTT.

This clonotype was seen ten or more times. The rearrangement joins TRBV2 to TRBJ1-5; D gene unclear. The CDR3 spans 16 residues. Germline V gene sequence: CDR1 SNHLY, CDR2 FYNNEI. V was trimmed by 4 bases and J by 4 bases, leaving 17 bases between them. Written as DNA, the CDR3 is TGTGCCAGCAGTGCCTCGACCGGGTTTAGGAATCAGCCCCAGCATTTT. Amino acid sequence: CASSASTGFRNQPQHF.

This clonotype was detected many times. V usage is TRBV6-1 and J usage is TRBJ2-5; D uncertain. V was clipped by 6 bases and J by 2 bases, with 19 bases between them. Looked up from germline, CDR1 is MNHNS and CDR2 is SASEGT. The CDR3 runs to 16 residues. CDR3 sequence (DNA): TGTGCCAGCAGACGAAGACAATCGACTGGTCAAGAGACCCAGTACTTC. Amino acid sequence: CASRRRQSTGQETQYF.

This clonotype was recorded a few times. The chain uses TRBV5-1 and TRBJ2-5; tentatively, D is TRBD1 (6 bases). The V end lost 2 bases, the J end lost 1 base, and 12 bases lay between the germline ends. Germline CDR1 reads SGHRS; CDR2 reads YFSETQ. There are 15 residues in the CDR3. The chain's CDR3 is CASSFVGQLQETQYF. DNA of the CDR3: TGCGCCAGCAGCTTCGTTGGACAGCTCCAAGAGACCCAGTACTTC.

This clonotype was observed a few times. The genes are TRBV7-6 and TRBJ1-5, with a weak D call TRBD1 (5 bases). Germline V gene sequence: CDR1 SGHVS, CDR2 FNYEAQ. This CDR3 region has 20 residues. Trimming shortened V by 8 bases and J by 2 bases, and 31 bases separated the two germline ends. The CDR3 region has the DNA TGTGCCAGCGGTATGGGGGTCCGGGACTTTAATCCCAAGGGCAATCAGCCCCAGCATTTT. It is translated as CASGMGVRDFNPKGNQPQHF.

The table lists this clonotype with many counts. The chain employs TRBV6-5 and TRBJ2-7; 7 nucleotides match TRBD1. J lost 7 bases, V lost 0 bases, and 9 bases had no gene match. CDR1 and CDR2 from the germline V gene are MNHEY and SVGAGI. CDR3 length equals 15 residues. The CDR3 region has the DNA TGTGCCAGCAGTTACTCGAGGGGGCCTGCTGGAGAGCAGTACTTC. It specifies CASSYSRGPAGEQYF.

The V call is TRBV29-1, the J call TRBJ2-7, with 7 nucleotides matching TRBD2. The CDR3 runs 14 residues. J was trimmed by 0 bases and V by 2 bases; bases with no gene match: 4. Germline CDR1 reads SQVTM; CDR2 reads ANQGSEA. CDR3 protein: CSVEIPSGSYEQYF. The CDR3 bases are TGCAGCGTTGAAATCCCTAGCGGCTCCTACGAGCAGTACTTC.

This clonotype was picked up many times. This rearrangement joins TRBV2 to TRBJ2-7, with no clear D. V was cut by 6 bases and J by 3 bases, with 9 bases left in between. This CDR3 contains 12 residues. From germline, CDR1 is SNHLY and CDR2 FYNNEI. The DNA for the CDR3 is TGTGCCAGCAGGATAGCACGCTACGAGCAGTACTTC. This codes for CASRIARYEQYF.

This chain uses TRBV5-1 with TRBJ2-5; TRBD1 matches 9 bases. V lost 1 base, J lost 2 bases, and 9 bases stayed unmatched. Germline V gene sequence: CDR1 SGHRS, CDR2 YFSETQ. The CDR3 consists of 17 residues. The CDR3 coding sequence is TGCGCCAGCAGCTTGTCCACAGGGGGCGCTGGACAAGAGACCCAGTACTTC. Protein: CASSLSTGGAGQETQYF.

Of note for this clonotype: A much bigger clone sits one base away, suggesting this may be a read error. The final CDR3 position lacks the conserved phenylalanine or tryptophan, pointing to a likely read error. The chain is built from TRBV9 and TRBJ1-2; D unresolved. CDR1 and CDR2 (germline): SGDLS, YYNGEE. This CDR3 has 14 amino acids. V lost 0 bases to trimming and J lost 8 bases, with 14 bases between them. The CDR3 reads CASSVGAATEGYTL. Written as DNA, the CDR3 is TGTGCCAGCAGCGTAGGTGCAGCAACGGAGGGCTACACCCTC.

In its sample, this clonotype was seen many times. The V and J genes are TRBV2 and TRBJ2-7; possibly TRBD1 or TRBD2 for D (5 bases each). The CDR3 has 14 amino acids. Germline values: CDR1 SNHLY, CDR2 FYNNEI. Trimming removed 1 base from V and 0 bases from J, with 7 bases in between. The CDR3 nucleotides are TGTGCCAGCAGTGAAGGAGGGACCTCCTACGAGCAGTACTTC. This codes for CASSEGGTSYEQYF.

This clonotype was counted many times. The chain couples TRBV28 to TRBJ2-7; 7 bases line up with TRBD1. The germline CDR1 and CDR2 sequences are MDHEN and SYDVKM. V trimming: 6 bases; J trimming: 2 bases; junction bases outside the gene matches: 7. CDR3 length: 14 amino acids. CDR3 protein: CASRGDSKTYEQYF. CDR3 sequence (DNA): TGTGCCAGCAGGGGGGACAGTAAGACCTACGAGCAGTACTTC.

The chain has TRBV11-3 and TRBJ2-2; 12 bases agree with TRBD2. Germline V gene sequence: CDR1 SGHNT, CDR2 YENEEA. V shed 1 base and J 7 bases; nucleotides not matched to a gene: 4. This CDR3 comprises 16 residues. The CDR3 sequence: CASSLALAGGDGELFF. As DNA, the CDR3 is TGTGCCAGCAGCTTAGCACTAGCGGGAGGTGACGGGGAGCTGTTTTTT.

This clonotype was detected ten times or more. The chain is built from TRBV7-9 and TRBJ2-7; the match to TRBD2 covers 10 bases. The length of the CDR3 is 15 residues. Germline V gene lookup returns CDR1 SEHNR and CDR2 FQNEAQ (reference sequence). Losses at the gene ends were 4 bases for V and 4 bases for J; bases not matched to a gene: 7. DNA of the CDR3: TGTGCCAGCAGCTGGTCAGCGGGAGGGCTATACGAGCAGTACTTC. Its protein is CASSWSAGGLYEQYF.

V gene TRBV19 combines with J gene TRBJ1-5; maybe TRBD1 (5 bases). In germline, CDR1 is LNHDA, CDR2 SQIVND (reference sequence). Trimming took off 0 bases at V and 6 bases at J, with 9 bases between the two ends. The CDR3 sequence is 14 residues long. The CDR3 DNA sequence: TGTGCCAGTAGTATAGACAGGGCTCGTCAGCCCCAGCATTTT. Translation gives CASSIDRARQPQHF.

This chain links TRBV25-1 with TRBJ1-2; 10 bases are shared with TRBD1. Losses at the gene ends were 6 bases for V and 2 bases for J; bases not matched to a gene: 6. Germline lookup yields CDR1 MGHDK and CDR2 SYGVNS. The CDR3 spans 15 residues. CDR3 region: CASRGLGQGNYGYTF. Written as DNA, the CDR3 is TGTGCCAGCAGGGGTTTGGGACAGGGGAACTATGGCTACACCTTC.

The genes are TRBV5-1 and TRBJ2-1; 8 bases align to TRBD2. In germline, CDR1 is SGHRS, CDR2 YFSETQ. CDR3 length: 17 residues. Losses at the gene ends were 1 base for V and 3 bases for J; bases not matched to a gene: 9. In nucleotides, the CDR3 is TGCGCCAGCAGCTTGTCAACGGGACTAGTTGTCTACAATGAGCAGTTCTTC. As protein: CASSLSTGLVVYNEQFF.